This T cell receptor beta chain was recorded in a study of CD8+ T cells in alopecia areata. Study context: Treatment comprised oral tofacitinib, 5 to 10 mg twice daily, in treated patients.

Findings of the study overall: Sequencing of scalp tissue also captures the resident alphabeta T cells of normal skin. Numerous clones, expanded in lesions, remained in scalp and blood during tofacitinib.

Treatment described: oral pan-JAK inhibitor, 5-10 mg twice daily. Concerning this clone: Its matching antigen is unknown.

The sequencing template was cDNA reverse transcribed from extracted RNA. Assay used: immunoSEQ multiplex PCR; TCRdb lists only in-frame clones, some missing. Of about 200,000 clones listed, roughly two fifths are singletons. CDR1 and CDR2 from the germline V gene are SQVTM and ANQGSEA. CDR3 size: 15 residues. The J segment lost 6 bases and the V segment lost 6 bases, leaving 6 bases of the junction unmatched. The clonotype was recovered from a human donor with alopecia areata. The sample in question was CD4+ T cells sorted from blood, obtained at roughly week 30, from a patient treated with tofacitinib. The chain joins TRBV29-1 to TRBJ2-4; 15 positions match TRBD2. CDR3 loop: CSVDGLAGGPNIQYF. Written as DNA, the CDR3 is TGCAGCGTCGACGGACTAGCGGGGGGGCCAAACATTCAGTACTTC.